What follows are 12 T cell receptor beta chains derived from one specimen sequenced in a study of blood T cell repertoires in COVID-19 (TCRdb year 2020). Library preparation was by the immunoSEQ multiplex PCR assay. The immuneACCESS repertoire file appears here via TCRdb, limited to in-frame rearrangements. These files lack a portion of the clones; in checked studies, under half of the deficit traces to unresolved V genes, and the cause of the others is not known. This sample is represented by about 180,000 clones; about 90% of them were singletons. In total, the top ten clones hold 1% to 1.5% of the sample. Sequencing was done on a sample of PBMCs or T cells enriched from blood (not recorded which). These receptors all stem from a human donor with acute COVID-19. The donor label of this sample is uncertain.

The V call is TRBV7-9, the J call TRBJ1-6, with 10 bases aligning to TRBD1. V dropped 3 bases and J dropped 10; count of bases not matched to a gene: 6. The CDR3 is 15 amino acids. Germline V gives CDR1 SEHNR, CDR2 FQNEAQ (reference sequence). CDR3 nucleotide sequence: TGTGCCAGCAGCTTTACCCCGGGACAGGGGTCACCCCTCCACTTT. Protein: CASSFTPGQGSPLHF.

V usage is TRBV7-2 and J usage is TRBJ2-7; weak D call: TRBD2 (6 bases). Per germline, CDR1 SGHTA and CDR2 FQGNSA. The CDR3 runs 15 residues. V lost 1 base to trimming and J lost 0 bases, with 10 bases between them. The CDR3 DNA follows: TGTGCCAGCAGCTTAGGACGGGGGACCTCCTACGAGCAGTACTTC. Its translation is CASSLGRGTSYEQYF.

This clone was recorded once. V is TRBV19 and J is TRBJ1-5; no clear D. Germline CDR1 reads LNHDA; CDR2 reads SQIVND (reference sequence). This CDR3 comprises 15 residues. V gave up 5 bases and J gave up 0 bases, with 11 bases separating them. The CDR3 region is CASSVTHFSNQPQHF. The CDR3 coding sequence is TGTGCCAGTAGTGTGACACATTTTAGCAATCAGCCCCAGCATTTT. Looking up the rest from reference TRBV19 and TRBJ1-5 gives the full variable domain: DGGITQSPKYLFRKEGQNVTLSCEQNLNHDAMYWYRQDPGQGLRLIYYSQIVNDFQKGDIAEGYSVSREKKESFPLTVTSAQKNPTAFYLCASSVTHFSNQPQHFGDGTRLSIL.

The V and J genes are TRBV4-1 and TRBJ2-7, with 9 bases aligning to TRBD1. This CDR3 spans 15 amino acids. Germline CDR1 reads MGHRA; CDR2 reads YSYEKL. The V and J ends lost 1 base and 2 bases, in that order; junction bases with no gene match: 3. The CDR3 is CASSQGTGATYEQYF. The DNA for the CDR3 is TGCGCCAGCAGCCAAGGGACAGGGGCGACCTACGAGCAGTACTTC.

This chain links TRBV25-1 with TRBJ1-2; perhaps TRBD1 as D (6 bases). Trimming pared 0 bases from V and 4 bases from J, leaving 9 bases between. The length of the CDR3 is 14 residues. The germline V gene encodes CDR1 MGHDK and CDR2 SYGVNS. CDR3 residues: CASSEYGGAYGYTF. In DNA form, the CDR3 reads TGTGCCAGCAGTGAATATGGGGGGGCCTATGGCTACACCTTC.

The chain has TRBV6-2 or TRBV6-3 and TRBJ2-3, with unresolved D. V gave up 5 bases and J gave up 6 bases, with 12 bases separating them. The CDR3 runs to 13 residues. Germline CDR1 reads MNHEY; CDR2 reads SVGEGT. For the CDR3, the DNA is TGTGCCAGCAGTATTTTATATCGGGATACGCAGTATTTT. Translation: CASSILYRDTQYF.

The CDR3, as DNA: TGCGCCAGCAGCTTGGCCGGAGGCGATGGGTACGAGCAGTACTTC. This gives the protein CASSLAGGDGYEQYF. The chain links TRBV5-1 to TRBJ2-7; weak D call: TRBD2 (5 bases). This CDR3 contains 15 residues. Trimming pared 0 bases from V and 4 bases from J, leaving 14 bases between. Germline assignment: CDR1 SGHRS and CDR2 YFSETQ.

The V gene is TRBV7-9, the J gene TRBJ1-1; tentative D call: TRBD1 (5 bases). Germline V CDR1 and CDR2: SEHNR, FQNEAQ (reference sequence). This CDR3 region has 14 residues. V lost 6 bases to trimming and J lost 0 bases, with 11 bases between them. In nucleotides, the CDR3 is TGTGCCAGCAGGGGGGAGGTCATGAACACTGAAGCTTTCTTT. Protein: CASRGEVMNTEAFF. Full variable domain (remainder filled in from reference TRBV7-9 and TRBJ1-1): DTGVSQNPRHKITKRGQNVTFRCDPISEHNRLYWYRQTLGQGPEFLTYFQNEAQLEKSRLLSDRFSAERPKGSFSTLEIQRTEQGDSAMYLCASRGEVMNTEAFFGQGTRLTVV.

To note about this clone: Distinct nucleotide sequences in the sample also encode this CDR3. This CDR3 is CASSVGQGVAGELFF. In DNA form, the CDR3 reads TGTGCCAGCAGCGTGGGGCAGGGGGTCGCCGGGGAGCTGTTTTTT. The chain couples TRBV9 to TRBJ2-2, with 7 bases aligning to TRBD1. CDR3 length: 15 amino acids. The junction had 7 bases not matched to a gene; V was cut back by 2 bases and J by 6 bases. CDR1 is SGDLS and CDR2 is YYNGEE in the germline V gene.

The chain employs TRBV2 and TRBJ1-3, with 8 bases lining up with TRBD1. V trimming: 6 bases; J trimming: 4 bases; junction bases outside the gene matches: 5. Per germline, CDR1 SNHLY and CDR2 FYNNEI. This CDR3 comprises 14 residues. This chain's CDR3 is CASRPGGAGNTIYF. CDR3 DNA: TGTGCCAGCAGACCAGGGGGCGCCGGAAACACCATATATTTT.

The chain combines TRBV9 with TRBJ1-2, with D perhaps TRBD1 (6 bases). The CDR3 is 17 amino acids. Per germline, CDR1 SGDLS and CDR2 YYNGEE. Trimming removed 3 bases at V and 8 bases at J, with 26 bases between. CDR3: CASSASPGAGEVGGYTF. The CDR3 nucleotides read TGTGCCAGCAGCGCCTCCCCAGGGGCGGGGGAAGTCGGAGGCTACACCTTC.

This clone was picked up one time. The chain links TRBV11-3 to TRBJ2-2; 9 nucleotides line up with TRBD2. V was pared by 3 bases and J by 0 bases, with 5 bases of the junction left unmatched. CDR3 length: 17 amino acids. Germline V CDR1 and CDR2: SGHNT, YENEEA. The CDR3: CASSLDPSGANTGELFF. CDR3 DNA sequence: TGTGCCAGCAGCTTGGACCCTAGCGGGGCGAACACCGGGGAGCTGTTTTTT. The whole variable domain, filled in from reference TRBV11-3 and TRBJ2-2, reads EAGVVQSPRYKIIEKKQPVAFWCNPISGHNTLYWYLQNLGQGPELLIRYENEEAVDDSQLPKDRFSAERLKGVDSTLKIQPAELGDSAVYLCASSLDPSGANTGELFFGEGSRLTVL.